Reported below is one T cell receptor (beta chain). The antigen it recognizes is unknown. The sample holds no much larger clone one base away, and base qualities are not on file. These data belong to a study of blood T cell repertoires in COVID-19 (dated by TCRdb to the early 2020s). About the study as a whole: Samples from collaborators originated in the United States, Italy and Spain and spanned both the acute and convalescent phases of COVID-19. The prospective study material was composed of cDNA or gDNA derived from T cells, B-cell-depleted T cells, or PBMCs. Where available, HLA class I and class II types were taken from metadata supplied by the sample provider and were not determined by assay-based typing. The repertoires were released in a freely available public database meant as a resource for research on the immune response to SARS-CoV-2. The sample metadata nearly always contained a de-identified subject ID, COVID-19 status, age in years and sex. The dataset comprised deeply sampled blood TCRbeta repertoires from subjects exposed to, actively infected with, or recovered from COVID-19. The samples were drawn from two sources: the first 160 participants of the ongoing ImmuneRACE study, and over 950 subjects contributed by 6 global collaborators. The study at large found these results: The quantity of clinical and demographic metadata differed by source and by participant and was supplied without curation.

TCRbeta CDR3 regions were amplified from genomic DNA using the immunoSEQ Assay, a bias-controlled multiplex PCR. As for how the authors treated the data: Within the assay, amplification of reference gene primers was used to estimate how many nucleated cells each sample contained. Sequence reads were collapsed and filtered to measure the absolute abundance of every unique TCRbeta CDR3 rearrangement. For each sample, productive Simpson clonality was calculated as the square root of Simpson's diversity index over productive rearrangements. Here the immuneACCESS table is served through TCRdb, limited to in-frame sequences with V and J called. Missing clones are a known gap in these copies; in checked studies unresolved V genes cover under half, and the rest lacks a known reason. V, J and clone size reflect that table, while D and trimming were determined from the DNA. This sample is represented by 210,000 or so clones; 84% of them were singletons. The ten biggest clones cover about 5.1% of the sample.

Whole blood was collected in K2EDTA tubes by collaborating institutions according to the institutions' own protocols. For TCRbeta analysis, collaborators shipped samples in one of three forms: frozen whole blood, isolated PBMCs, or DNA extracted from either of those sample types. At the junction V is shortened by 4 bases and J by 0 bases, with 16 bases in between. Sequences MDHEN (CDR1) and SYDVKM (CDR2) are obtained from the germline V gene. The CDR3 runs 16 residues from the cysteine to the phenylalanine. Only the CDR3 DNA stays, 48 bases, in frame from base 1. This TCR derives from a woman in her seventies with active or convalescent COVID-19. The chain is encoded by TRBV28 joined to TRBJ2-7; possibly the D gene is TRBD2, per 6 matching bases. The sample was peripheral blood. The CDR3 has the sequence CASSSAGTSLSYEQYF. The nucleotide sequence reads TGTGCCAGCAGTTCCGCCGGGACTTCCCTCTCCTACGAGCAGTACTTC.